This TCR beta chain is from a study of cytomegalovirus exposure and HLA in healthy donors. This clone came up a few times. Its antigen is unidentified. Germline trimming cut 4 bases from V and 7 bases from J; bases unmatched to any gene: 8. This CDR3 has 14 amino acids. Germline CDR1 reads SGHRS; CDR2 reads YFSETQ. Primers: 60 Vbeta forward and 13 Jbeta reverse. Here immunoSEQ multiplex PCR was the method, and the copy in TCRdb shows in-frame clones only, minus some. This table has approximately 180,000 clones, approximately 80% appearing once. Whole-study findings and limits: Overall, approximately 150 TCR beta chains were annotated as cytomegalovirus-associated. In a later analysis, TCR beta V- and J-gene trimming was associated with a missense DCLRE1C variant.

This sequence originates from a woman aged 18-30 years in good health and CMV-seronegative. This chain links TRBV5-1 with TRBJ1-2; 9 bases fit TRBD1. The specimen sequenced was PBMCs. The DNA for the CDR3 is TGCGCCAGCAGCCCGACACAGGGGGCTGGTGGCTACACCTTC. Translated: CASSPTQGAGGYTF.